These T cell receptor beta chains were read from a single sample in a study of CD8 T cells in cerebrospinal fluid in Alzheimer's disease. From its re-call of the 10x single-cell sequencing reads, TCRdb lists each CDR3 protein once, without DNA. Its table lists over a thousand distinct CDR3 sequences. The sequenced material came from cerebrospinal fluid. These receptors were taken from a human donor with mild cognitive impairment. The CDR3 runs from the conserved cysteine through the conserved F or W. The order of the fields is J gene, clone size, V gene, CDR3 protein. The listing skips clone size in some rows; elsewhere it reads once, few, many or a size class.

j_call: TRBJ2-3; clone_size: -; v_call: TRBV28; cdr3_aa: CASSPGLAGGQDTQYF
j_call: TRBJ2-1; clone_size: large; v_call: TRBV20-1; cdr3_aa: CSARGPYSGTRNEQFF
j_call: TRBJ2-7; clone_size: medium-sized; v_call: TRBV9; cdr3_aa: CASSVEGAPGEQYF
j_call: TRBJ2-7; clone_size: medium-sized; v_call: TRBV28; cdr3_aa: CASSVRRDRQYF
j_call: TRBJ1-1; clone_size: medium-sized; v_call: TRBV7-9; cdr3_aa: CASSSGTPNTEAFF
j_call: TRBJ1-5; clone_size: -; v_call: TRBV7-8; cdr3_aa: CASSSGGFRPQHF
j_call: TRBJ2-1; clone_size: medium-sized; v_call: TRBV4-1; cdr3_aa: CASSQDALGDEQFF
j_call: TRBJ1-1; clone_size: -; v_call: TRBV19; cdr3_aa: CASRTGSNTEAFF
j_call: TRBJ2-7; clone_size: -; v_call: TRBV27; cdr3_aa: CASSLTTASYEQYF
j_call: TRBJ1-2; clone_size: medium-sized; v_call: TRBV18; cdr3_aa: CASSPQGSNYGYTF
j_call: TRBJ1-2; clone_size: -; v_call: TRBV28; cdr3_aa: CASRDIRFYGYTF
j_call: TRBJ2-1; clone_size: medium-sized; v_call: TRBV7-2; cdr3_aa: CASSSPLAGVSYNEQFF
j_call: TRBJ2-2; clone_size: -; v_call: TRBV3-1; cdr3_aa: CASSPRLAGGLSTGELFF
j_call: TRBJ2-2; clone_size: medium-sized; v_call: TRBV7-7; cdr3_aa: CASSSTSGIGGELFF
j_call: TRBJ2-6; clone_size: large; v_call: TRBV3-1; cdr3_aa: CASSPTGSGANVLTF
j_call: TRBJ1-2; clone_size: medium-sized; v_call: TRBV20-1; cdr3_aa: CSARLGTGRAGGYTF
j_call: TRBJ2-1; clone_size: medium-sized; v_call: TRBV7-9; cdr3_aa: CASSLKGGEFF
j_call: TRBJ2-1; clone_size: -; v_call: TRBV6-5; cdr3_aa: CASSYIAGGHEQFF
j_call: TRBJ2-7; clone_size: medium-sized; v_call: TRBV3-1; cdr3_aa: CASSQGYEQYF
j_call: TRBJ1-1; clone_size: -; v_call: TRBV12-3/TRBV12-4; cdr3_aa: CASRFSMNTEAFF
j_call: TRBJ1-5; clone_size: medium-sized; v_call: TRBV10-3; cdr3_aa: CAISQAQQGNQPQHF
j_call: TRBJ2-1; clone_size: -; v_call: TRBV30; cdr3_aa: CAWRMDRGQHYNEQFF
j_call: TRBJ2-4; clone_size: medium-sized; v_call: TRBV4-3; cdr3_aa: CASSQDSGGSGAKNIQYF
j_call: TRBJ2-1; clone_size: medium-sized; v_call: TRBV3-1; cdr3_aa: CASSPHQGGFSGRNEQFF